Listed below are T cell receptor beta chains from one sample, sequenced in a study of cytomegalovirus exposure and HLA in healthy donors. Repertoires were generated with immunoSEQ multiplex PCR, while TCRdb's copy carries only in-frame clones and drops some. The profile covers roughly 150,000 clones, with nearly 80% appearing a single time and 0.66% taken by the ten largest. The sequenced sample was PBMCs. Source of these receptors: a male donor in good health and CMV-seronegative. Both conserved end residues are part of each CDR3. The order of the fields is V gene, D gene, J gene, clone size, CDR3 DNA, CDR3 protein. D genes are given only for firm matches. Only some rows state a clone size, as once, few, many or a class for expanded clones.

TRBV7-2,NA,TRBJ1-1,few,TGTGCCAGCAGCCTCCATCAGAGGACTACTGAAGCTTTCTTT,CASSLHQRTTEAFF
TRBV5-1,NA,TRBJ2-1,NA,TGCGCCAGCAGCGGTTCGACTGGCAACGCTGAGCAGTTCTTC,CASSGSTGNAEQFF
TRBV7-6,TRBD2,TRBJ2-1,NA,TGTGCCAGCAGCTTGACTAGCGGGGGTTACGAGAATGAGCAGTTCTTC,CASSLTSGGYENEQFF
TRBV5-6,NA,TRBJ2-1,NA,TGTGCCAGCAGCGTGAGGGGTTTGCGGGGTGAGCAGTTCTTC,CASSVRGLRGEQFF
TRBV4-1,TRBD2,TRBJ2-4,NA,TGCGCCAGCAGCCAATCAGTCGGGGGGGGGCGGGGGACGGCCAAAAACATTCAGTACTTC,CASSQSVGGGRGTAKNIQYF
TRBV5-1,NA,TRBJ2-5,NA,TGCGCCAGCGGCGGGGTCAGGGCCGGAACGGGAGAGACCCAGTACTTC,CASGGVRAGTGETQYF
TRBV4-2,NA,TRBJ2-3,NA,TGTGCCAGCAGCCAACCAGGCACAGATACGCAGTATTTT,CASSQPGTDTQYF
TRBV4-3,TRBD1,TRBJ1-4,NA,TGCGCCAGCAGCCAAAATACAGGGGATGAAAAACTGTTTTTT,CASSQNTGDEKLFF
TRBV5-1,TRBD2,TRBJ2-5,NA,TGCGCCAGCAGCCCGTATGGACTAGCGGGGGTAAGGTACCAAGAGACCCAGTACTTC,CASSPYGLAGVRYQETQYF
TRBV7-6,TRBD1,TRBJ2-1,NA,TGTGCCAGCAGCTTACAGGGGGCCTACAATGAGCAGTTCTTC,CASSLQGAYNEQFF
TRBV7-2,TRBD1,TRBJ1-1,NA,TGTGCCAGCAGCTCTCGACAGGGGGGGGTGGGCATTGAAGCTTTCTTT,CASSSRQGGVGIEAFF
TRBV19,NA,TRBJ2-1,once,TGTGCCAGTAGTCCCCTTTCTAGCGCCGTATCCGCCAATGAGCAGTTCTTC,CASSPLSSAVSANEQFF
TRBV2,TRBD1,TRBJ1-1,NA,TGTGCCAGCAGTGTCCGACAGGGGCGCACTGAAGCTTTCTTT,CASSVRQGRTEAFF
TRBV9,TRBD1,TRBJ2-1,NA,TGTGCCAGCAGCTTCCGGGACAGGGCTTCGCACAATGAGCAGTTCTTC,CASSFRDRASHNEQFF
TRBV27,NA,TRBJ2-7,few,TGTGCCAGCAGTCCCCACAGAGAATACGAGCAGTACTTC,CASSPHREYEQYF
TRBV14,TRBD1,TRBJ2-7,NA,TGTGCCAGCAGCCCGTCAACCGGGACAGGGCCCTACGAGCAGTACTTC,CASSPSTGTGPYEQYF
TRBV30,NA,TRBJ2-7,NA,TGTGCCTCCCTAGAGTGGCCCTCCTACGAGCAGTACTTC,CASLEWPSYEQYF